The rows below give T cell receptor beta chains drawn from one sample of a study of T cell repertoires in cytomegalovirus infection. MiXCR, applied by TCRdb to the reads, yields one record per CDR3 protein. The data contain some 310,000 distinct CDR3 sequences, roughly 25% of them singletons. These receptors are not linked to any known antigen. The starting material was cultured PBMCs, obtained from culture after CMV antigen stimulation. All receptors come from a human donor in good health (CMV status not recorded). Some clones in this sample may be carry-over from other donors' samples. Each CDR3 is given with its conserved first and last residue. A row's size may be missing; if present it is once, few, many or a size class.

TRBV15	NA	TRBJ2-3	CATSRGDQRATDTQYF
TRBV7-2	many	TRBJ2-1	CASSLNGYNEQFF
TRBV7-2	few	TRBJ2-5	CASSIHPKTQYF
TRBV6-1	many	TRBJ1-1	CASSRDGPPPGVF
TRBV7-2	many	TRBJ2-1	CASSREGLYNEQFF
TRBV5-4	NA	TRBJ1-2	CASSRAAMRDNTYGYTF
TRBV20-1	NA	TRBJ2-7	CSARAGGSQAEQYF
TRBV7-8	NA	TRBJ2-7	CASSRLDNRGHEQYF
TRBV20-1	NA	TRBJ1-4	CSARDPTGTYNEKLFF
TRBV6-6	NA	TRBJ2-2	CASSGTRGWLFF
TRBV11-2	few	TRBJ1-1	CASSLGERRMRRNTEAFF
TRBV28	NA	TRBJ2-1	CASSLGSPSYNEQFF
TRBV12-3/TRBV12-4	few	TRBJ1-1	CASSLATEHTEAFF